This T cell receptor beta chain emerged from a study of blood T cells in healthy people across ages. In regard to this clonotype: Its antigen remains unknown.

Study-wide results and caveats: Older age coincided with a roughly linear decline in TCR beta diversity per million T cells.

Peripheral blood was drawn, ten milliliters per donor. The use of a sample-barcoded 5' primer and a J-beta primer mix characterized a second PCR of roughly 7 to 11 cycles. TCRdb ran MiXCR on the 5' RACE reads and lists one entry per CDR3 protein. The data hold 1.5 million to 2 million distinct CDR3 sequences, with 25% to 30% observed a single time. The CDR3 sequence is 15 residues long. Germline V gene data show CDR1 as SEHNR and CDR2 as FQNEAQ (reference sequence). The chain links TRBV7-9 to TRBJ1-2; 8 nucleotides match TRBD1. Material: blood. This TCR was recovered from a woman in her twenties or thirties in good health. The CDR3 region is CVAEQGGTRGYGYTF. For the CDR3, the DNA is TGTGTGGCGGAACAGGGGGGGACTCGGGGCTATGGCTACACCTTC.